The entry below describes one T cell receptor beta chain. Its antigen is not known. This entry comes from a study of shared clonotypes between healthy human individuals. About the research overall: In total, the donors were a couple of women and a few men aged 18 to 49. Findings and limits, study-wide: The naive CD4 repertoires of a few donors were compared, and around 5% of clonotypes were shared. Generally, estimated richness proved larger in naive subsets than it did in memory subsets.

Only CD45RO-negative cells positively selected for CCR7 counted as naive CD8 cells, so terminally differentiated effector memory CD45RA+ cells were excluded. Deep-level settings were used for running the assay. Some clones are missing from TCRdb's copy, which holds only in-frame ones; the method was immunoSEQ multiplex PCR. The sample records about 2.1 million clones, 85% to 95% being singletons. Material: naive CD8+ T cells from PBMCs. This TCR came from a man aged 18 to 30 in good health. Some clones in this sample may be carry-over from other donors' samples.

The CDR3 loop reads CASSLDRSGYEQYF. The CDR3 DNA reads as TGTGCCAGCAGCTTGGACAGGTCTGGTTACGAGCAGTACTTC. The gene calls are TRBV5-6 and TRBJ2-7, with a tentative D call TRBD1 (5 bases). The germline CDR1 and CDR2 sequences are SGHDT and YYEEEE. The V gene lost 0 bases and the J gene lost 4 bases, with 11 bases spanning the gap. CDR3 size: 14 residues. The variable domain in full, completed from reference TRBV5-6 and TRBJ2-7, reads DAGVTQSPTHLIKTRGQQVTLRCSPKSGHDTVSWYQQALGQGPQFIFQYYEEEERQRGNFPDRFSGHQFPNYSSELNVNALLLGDSALYLCASSLDRSGYEQYFGPGTRLTVT.